These 21 T cell receptor beta chains share one sample of origin, sequenced in a study of T cells after yellow fever vaccination. TCRdb passed the 5' RACE reads through MiXCR, listing each CDR3 protein once. This table has 250,000 or so distinct CDR3 sequences, approximately 6.8% appearing once. The sequenced sample was CD4+ T cells sorted from PBMCs, obtained on the day of the yellow fever booster vaccination. The receptors originated from a man aged 25 to 40 who received the YFV17D yellow fever vaccine.

The chain joins TRBV5-1 to TRBJ2-7; 8 bases line up with TRBD1. The CDR3 covers 14 residues. Germline CDR1 is SGHRS and CDR2 is YFSETQ. J was trimmed by 3 bases and V by 4 bases; bases with no gene match: 6. The CDR3 loop is CASSPGQEGYEQYF. CDR3 DNA: TGCGCCAGCAGCCCGGGACAGGAAGGCTACGAGCAGTACTTC.

J is TRBJ1-1 and V is TRBV12-3 or TRBV12-4; TRBD1 aligns across 7 bases. V gave up 6 bases and J gave up 7 bases; unmatched junction bases: 5. CDR3 size: 12 residues. Written as DNA, the CDR3 is TGTGCCAGCAGCCGGACAGGAATTGAAGCTTTCTTT. It translates to CASSRTGIEAFF.

There are a few counts of this clonotype. The rearrangement joins TRBV7-2 to TRBJ1-1; D is undetermined. The CDR3 extends over 12 amino acids. V lost 0 bases and J 4 bases, leaving 3 bases between the germline ends. CDR1 SGHTA and CDR2 FQGNSA come from the germline V gene. CDR3 in amino acids: CASSLALTEAFF. CDR3 nucleotides: TGTGCCAGCAGCTTAGCCCTCACTGAAGCTTTCTTT. The full variable domain, in which reference TRBV7-2 and TRBJ1-1 provide the parts outside the CDR3, is GAGVSQSPSNKVTEKGKDVELRCDPISGHTALYWYRQSLGQGLEFLIYFQGNSAPDKSGLPSDRFSAERTGGSVSTLTIQRTQQEDSAVYLCASSLALTEAFFGQGTRLTVV.

This clonotype was picked up a small number of times. The V gene is TRBV6-1, the J gene TRBJ2-1, with 14 nucleotides matching TRBD2. Germline loops: CDR1 MNHNS, CDR2 SASEGT. V was pared by 8 bases and J by 7 bases, with 7 bases of the junction left unmatched. The CDR3 spans 15 residues. The CDR3 coding sequence is TGTGCCAGCCGGTTGACTAGCGGGAGGGGTAATGAGCAGTTCTTC. Protein: CASRLTSGRGNEQFF.

This clonotype was counted only a few times. The gene calls are TRBV6-5 and TRBJ1-5, with TRBD1 as a possible D gene (6 bases). This CDR3 has 17 amino acids. Trimming left V 0 bases short and J 3 bases short, with 15 bases between. Per the germline V gene, CDR1 is MNHEY and CDR2 is SVGAGI. Here the CDR3 reads CASSYSTQQGANQPQHF. DNA of the CDR3: TGTGCCAGCAGTTACTCGACGCAACAGGGCGCCAATCAGCCCCAGCATTTT.

This clonotype was seen repeatedly, ten times or more. The chain employs TRBV15 and TRBJ2-7; TRBD2 aligns across 7 bases. The V and J ends lost 2 bases and 4 bases, in that order; junction bases with no gene match: 5. From germline, CDR1 is LNHNV and CDR2 YYDKDF (reference sequence). This CDR3 spans 14 amino acids. CDR3 loop: CATSRSAGGYEQYF. The CDR3 nucleotides are TGTGCCACCAGCAGATCCGCCGGGGGGTACGAGCAGTACTTC. Supplemented by reference TRBV15 and TRBJ2-7, the full variable domain reads DAMVIQNPRYQVTQFGKPVTLSCSQTLNHNVMYWYQQKSSQAPKLLFHYYDKDFNNEADTPDNFQSRRPNTSFCFLDIRSPGLGDTAMYLCATSRSAGGYEQYFGPGTRLTVT.

This clonotype was seen repeatedly, ten times or more. The rearrangement links TRBV6-6 to TRBJ1-2; no clear D gene. Trimming removed 2 bases at V and 0 bases at J, with 4 bases between. Germline CDR1 and CDR2: MNHNY and SVGAGI (reference sequence). This CDR3 spans 13 amino acids. The CDR3 loop reads CASSYEANYGYTF. Here the CDR3 DNA reads TGTGCCAGCAGTTACGAGGCTAACTATGGCTACACCTTC.

This clonotype was found a few times. The J gene is TRBJ2-1, the V gene TRBV15, with D possibly being TRBD2 (5 bases). V dropped 5 bases and J dropped 10 bases, with 12 bases sitting between them. This CDR3 is 12 amino acids long. Germline CDR1 and CDR2: LNHNV and YYDKDF (reference sequence). The DNA for the CDR3 is TGTGCCACCAGCGGATTTCGGAGGGAGCAGTTCTTC. Residues: CATSGFRREQFF.

This clonotype was observed a handful of times. The gene calls are TRBV7-6 and TRBJ2-3, with D possibly TRBD1 on 6 matching bases. V was trimmed by 4 bases and J by 4 bases, leaving 12 bases between them. The CDR3 spans 14 residues. CDR1 SGHVS and CDR2 FNYEAQ come from the germline V gene. The CDR3 coding sequence is TGTGCCAGCAGCTCCTACAGGGATCCAGATACGCAGTATTTT. Encoded protein: CASSSYRDPDTQYF.

The genes are TRBV7-2 and TRBJ2-1; D might be TRBD2 (5 bases). With 2 bases removed from V and 8 bases from J, the gap between germline ends came to 10 bases. Germline V CDR1 and CDR2: SGHTA, FQGNSA. The CDR3 runs 13 residues. The CDR3 DNA is TGTGCCAGCAGCTTATTCTTCGGGGATGAGCAGTTCTTC. Protein product: CASSLFFGDEQFF.

This clonotype was counted many times. The chain couples TRBV7-2 to TRBJ2-1; 7 bases line up with TRBD2. The CDR3 is 18 amino acids. J lost 9 bases, V lost 0 bases, and 17 bases had no gene match. In germline, CDR1 is SGHTA, CDR2 FQGNSA. The CDR3 sequence is CASSLALGGLMNNLEQFF. CDR3 nucleotide sequence: TGTGCCAGCAGCTTAGCGCTGGGAGGGCTAATGAACAATCTTGAGCAGTTCTTC.

The chain combines TRBV7-6 with TRBJ2-2; TRBD2 matches at 10 bases. The CDR3 runs 17 residues. CDR1 and CDR2 from the germline V gene are SGHVS and FNYEAQ. V was clipped by 1 base and J by 7 bases; unmatched bases: 9. The CDR3: CASSLGTSGGGSGELFF. The CDR3 bases are TGTGCCAGCAGCTTAGGGACTAGCGGAGGGGGCAGCGGGGAGCTGTTTTTT.

The chain joins TRBV11-2 to TRBJ2-7; 9 bases map to TRBD2. The CDR3 extends over 20 amino acids. From germline, CDR1 is SGHAT and CDR2 FQNNGV. The junction had 24 bases not matched to a gene; V was cut back by 3 bases and J by 6 bases. CDR3 residues: CASSFLSGSILNLPPIEQYF. The CDR3 nucleotides read TGTGCCAGCAGCTTTCTTAGCGGGAGTATATTGAATCTCCCCCCCATCGAGCAGTACTTC. Variable domain in full (rest from reference TRBV11-2 and TRBJ2-7): EAGVAQSPRYKIIEKRQSVAFWCNPISGHATLYWYQQILGQGPKLLIQFQNNGVVDDSQLPKDRFSAERLKGVDSTLKIQPAKLEDSAVYLCASSFLSGSILNLPPIEQYFGPGTRLTVT.

This clonotype was seen more than once but under ten times. The rearrangement uses TRBV7-2 and TRBJ1-4, with 7 bases aligning to TRBD1. V lost 5 bases, J lost 3 bases, and 6 bases stayed unmatched. CDR3 length equals 15 residues. The germline V gene has CDR1 SGHTA and CDR2 FQGNSA. The CDR3 here is CASSLQGLANEKLFF. The CDR3 coding sequence is TGTGCCAGCAGCCTACAGGGGTTGGCTAATGAAAAACTGTTTTTT.

The rearrangement uses TRBV6-5 and TRBJ2-3; 7 positions match TRBD2. Trimming removed 0 bases from V and 14 bases from J; junction bases left unmatched: 11. The CDR3 has 14 residues. The V gene's germline CDR1 is MNHEY and CDR2 SVGAGI. CDR3 sequence (DNA): TGTGCCAGCAGTTACTCGCGACCGGGAGGAAGTTTGTATTTT. This encodes CASSYSRPGGSLYF.

In this sample, this clonotype turned up a few times. The chain couples TRBV5-1 to TRBJ2-1; 10 bases map to TRBD2. Unmatched junction bases numbered 10, after V lost 4 bases and J lost 6 bases. CDR1 is SGHRS, CDR2 YFSETQ, per germline. The CDR3 contains 16 residues. CDR3 amino acids: CASSPGTSEVLNEQFF. The CDR3 nucleotides read TGCGCCAGCAGCCCTGGGACTAGCGAAGTACTCAATGAGCAGTTCTTC.

In its sample, this clonotype was seen many times. This chain uses TRBV30 with TRBJ2-1, with 8 nucleotides matching TRBD2. Trimming took 5 bases from V and 8 from J; bases not matched to a gene: 8. The CDR3 has 13 residues. Germline lookup yields CDR1 GTSNPN and CDR2 SVGIG (reference sequence). CDR3 loop: CAWDTGTSYEQFF. The CDR3 bases are TGTGCCTGGGATACCGGGACTAGTTATGAGCAGTTCTTC.

The V and J genes are TRBV11-1 and TRBJ2-3; TRBD2 aligns across 7 bases. The CDR3 sequence is 18 residues long. Germline CDR1 is SGHAT and CDR2 is FQDESV (reference sequence). The ends lost 3 bases at V and 6 bases at J; junction bases unmatched: 18. As DNA, the CDR3 is TGTGCCAGCAGCTTGGAGCCCGCCGGGTGGGAGGGCCGCGATACGCAGTATTTT. Residues: CASSLEPAGWEGRDTQYF.

This clonotype showed up just a few times. The chain carries TRBV3-1 and TRBJ2-7; TRBD1 is a possible D gene (6 bases). From germline, CDR1 is LGHDT and CDR2 YNNKEL (reference sequence). Between the trimmed V and J ends, which lost 1 base and 7 bases, there was a span of 11 bases. The CDR3 runs to 13 residues. The CDR3 coding sequence is TGTGCCAGCAGCCAAGGAGGGGGATTGGAGCAGTACTTC. As protein: CASSQGGGLEQYF.

The chain combines TRBV5-1 with TRBJ2-7, with a possible D match to TRBD1 (6 bases). Germline CDR1 SGHRS, CDR2 YFSETQ. The V gene lost 3 bases and the J gene lost 2 bases, with 12 bases spanning the gap. CDR3 length: 14 amino acids. The CDR3 region is CASSSNRVTYEQYF. The CDR3 DNA reads TGCGCCAGCAGCTCGAACAGGGTCACCTACGAGCAGTACTTC. Full variable domain (outside the CDR3, taken from reference TRBV5-1 and TRBJ2-7): KAGVTQTPRYLIKTRGQQVTLSCSPISGHRSVSWYQQTPGQGLQFLFEYFSETQRNKGNFPGRFSGRQFSNSRSEMNVSTLELGDSALYLCASSSNRVTYEQYFGPGTRLTVT.

This clonotype was found a few times. The CDR3 DNA follows: TGTGCCAGCAGCTTAGACCGACGGACGGCCACAATCACCGGGGAGCTGTTTTTT. It codes for CASSLDRRTATITGELFF. The genes are TRBV11-2 and TRBJ2-2; unclear D gene. Germline assignment: CDR1 SGHAT and CDR2 FQNNGV. The CDR3 totals 18 residues. The V and J ends lost 0 bases and 4 bases respectively, with 18 bases between them. Supplemented by reference TRBV11-2 and TRBJ2-2, the full variable domain reads EAGVAQSPRYKIIEKRQSVAFWCNPISGHATLYWYQQILGQGPKLLIQFQNNGVVDDSQLPKDRFSAERLKGVDSTLKIQPAKLEDSAVYLCASSLDRRTATITGELFFGEGSRLTVL.